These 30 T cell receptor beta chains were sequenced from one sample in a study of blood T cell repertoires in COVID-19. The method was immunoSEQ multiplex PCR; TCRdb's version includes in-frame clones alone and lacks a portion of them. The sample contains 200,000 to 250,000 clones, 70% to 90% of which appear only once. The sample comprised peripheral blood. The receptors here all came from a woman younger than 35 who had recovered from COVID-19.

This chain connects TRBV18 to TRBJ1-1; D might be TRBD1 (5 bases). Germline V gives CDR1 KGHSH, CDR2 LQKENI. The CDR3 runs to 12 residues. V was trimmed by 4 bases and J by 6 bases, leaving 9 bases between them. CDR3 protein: CASSLDSAEAFF. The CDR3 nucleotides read TGTGCCAGCTCACTCGACAGCGCTGAAGCTTTCTTT.

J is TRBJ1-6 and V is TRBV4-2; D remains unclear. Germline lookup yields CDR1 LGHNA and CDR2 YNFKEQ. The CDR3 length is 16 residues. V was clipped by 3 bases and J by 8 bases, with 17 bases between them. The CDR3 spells CASSHSQAPGDSPLHF. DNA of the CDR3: TGTGCCAGCAGCCATAGTCAGGCTCCCGGTGATTCACCCCTCCACTTT.

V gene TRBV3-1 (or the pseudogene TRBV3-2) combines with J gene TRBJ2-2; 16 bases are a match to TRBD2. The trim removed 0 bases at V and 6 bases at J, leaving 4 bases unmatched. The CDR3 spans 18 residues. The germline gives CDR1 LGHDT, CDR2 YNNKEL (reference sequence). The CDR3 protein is CASSQDEGLAGGAGELFF. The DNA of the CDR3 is TGTGCCAGCAGCCAAGATGAGGGACTAGCGGGAGGGGCCGGGGAGCTGTTTTTT.

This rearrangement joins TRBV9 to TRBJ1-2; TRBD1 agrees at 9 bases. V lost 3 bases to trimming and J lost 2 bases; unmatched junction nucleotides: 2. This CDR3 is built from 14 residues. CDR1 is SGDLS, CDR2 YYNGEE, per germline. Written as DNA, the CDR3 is TGTGCCAGCAGCGCAGGGACAGGGAACTATGGCTACACCTTC. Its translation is CASSAGTGNYGYTF.

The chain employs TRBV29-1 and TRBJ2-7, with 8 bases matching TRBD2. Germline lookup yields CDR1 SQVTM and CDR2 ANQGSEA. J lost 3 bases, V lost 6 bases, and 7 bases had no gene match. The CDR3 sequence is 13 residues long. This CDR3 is CSVPGLEDYEQYF. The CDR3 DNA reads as TGCAGCGTCCCGGGACTAGAAGACTACGAGCAGTACTTC.

The CDR3 coding sequence is TGCGCCAGCAGCCAAGGGACTAGCGGGAGCTCCTACGAGCAGTACTTC. Its translation: CASSQGTSGSSYEQYF. The chain has TRBV4-3 and TRBJ2-7; TRBD2 matches at 13 bases. CDR3 size: 16 residues. Unmatched junction bases numbered 0, after V lost 1 base and J lost 0 bases. CDR1 is LGHNA and CDR2 is YSLEER in the germline V gene.

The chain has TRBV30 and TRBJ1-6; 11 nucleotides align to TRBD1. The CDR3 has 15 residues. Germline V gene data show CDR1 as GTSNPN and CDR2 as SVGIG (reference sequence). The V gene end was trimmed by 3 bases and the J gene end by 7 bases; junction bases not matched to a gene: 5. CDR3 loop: CAWRSGTGGNSPLHF. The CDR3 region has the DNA TGTGCCTGGAGGTCCGGGACAGGGGGGAATTCACCCCTCCACTTT.

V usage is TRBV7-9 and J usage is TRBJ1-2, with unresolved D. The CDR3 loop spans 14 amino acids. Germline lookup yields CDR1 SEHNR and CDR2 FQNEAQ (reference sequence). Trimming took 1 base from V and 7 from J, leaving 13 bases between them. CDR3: CASSLGTSLTGYTF. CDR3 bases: TGTGCCAGCAGCTTAGGGACTTCGTTAACTGGCTACACCTTC.

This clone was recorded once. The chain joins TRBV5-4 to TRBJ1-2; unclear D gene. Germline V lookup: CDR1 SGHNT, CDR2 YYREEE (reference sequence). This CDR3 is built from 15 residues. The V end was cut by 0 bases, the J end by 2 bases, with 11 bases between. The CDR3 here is CASSLVAGRNYGYTF. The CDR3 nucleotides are TGTGCCAGCAGCTTGGTTGCCGGGAGGAACTATGGCTACACCTTC.

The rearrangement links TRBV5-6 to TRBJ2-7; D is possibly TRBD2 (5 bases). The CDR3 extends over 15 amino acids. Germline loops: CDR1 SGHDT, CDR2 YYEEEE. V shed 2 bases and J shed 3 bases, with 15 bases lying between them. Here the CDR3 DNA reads TGTGCCAGCAGCTTCGAGGGAGCGCCTTACTACGAGCAGTACTTC. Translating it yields CASSFEGAPYYEQYF.

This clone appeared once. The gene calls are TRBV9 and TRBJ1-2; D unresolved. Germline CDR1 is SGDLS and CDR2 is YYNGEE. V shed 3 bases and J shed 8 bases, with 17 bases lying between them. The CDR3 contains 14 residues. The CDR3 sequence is CASSASGYGEGYTF. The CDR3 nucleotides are TGTGCCAGCAGCGCCTCAGGTTATGGGGAGGGCTACACCTTC.

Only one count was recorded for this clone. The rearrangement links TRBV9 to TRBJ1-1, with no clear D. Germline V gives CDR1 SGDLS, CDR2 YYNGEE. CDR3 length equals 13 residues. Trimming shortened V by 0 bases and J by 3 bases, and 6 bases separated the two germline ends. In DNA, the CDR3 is TGTGCCAGCAGCGTAGGAACAGACACTGAAGCTTTCTTT. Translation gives CASSVGTDTEAFF.

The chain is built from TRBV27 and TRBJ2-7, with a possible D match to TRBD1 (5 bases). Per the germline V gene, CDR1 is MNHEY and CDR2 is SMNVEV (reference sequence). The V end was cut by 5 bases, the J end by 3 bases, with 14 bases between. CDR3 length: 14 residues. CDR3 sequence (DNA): TGTGCCAGCAGTGTAGGCCCCAGGGTCTACGAGCAGTACTTC. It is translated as CASSVGPRVYEQYF.

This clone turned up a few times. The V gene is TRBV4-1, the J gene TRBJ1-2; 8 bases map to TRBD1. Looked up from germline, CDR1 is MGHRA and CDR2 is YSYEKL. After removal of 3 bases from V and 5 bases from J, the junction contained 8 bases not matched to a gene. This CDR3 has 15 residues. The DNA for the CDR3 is TGCGCCAGCAGCCAGCCGGACAGGGTTAGGTATGGCTACACCTTC. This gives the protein CASSQPDRVRYGYTF.

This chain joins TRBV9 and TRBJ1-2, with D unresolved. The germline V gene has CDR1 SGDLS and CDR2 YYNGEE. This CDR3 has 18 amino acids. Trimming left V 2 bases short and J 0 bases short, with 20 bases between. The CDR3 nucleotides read TGTGCCAGCAGCGTTTCAATAAACAGTGGTTCAACTAACTATGGCTACACCTTC. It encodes CASSVSINSGSTNYGYTF. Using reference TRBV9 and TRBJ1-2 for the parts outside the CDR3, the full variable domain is DSGVTQTPKHLITATGQRVTLRCSPRSGDLSVYWYQQSLDQGLQFLIQYYNGEERAKGNILERFSAQQFPDLHSELNLSSLELGDSALYFCASSVSINSGSTNYGYTFGSGTRLTVV.

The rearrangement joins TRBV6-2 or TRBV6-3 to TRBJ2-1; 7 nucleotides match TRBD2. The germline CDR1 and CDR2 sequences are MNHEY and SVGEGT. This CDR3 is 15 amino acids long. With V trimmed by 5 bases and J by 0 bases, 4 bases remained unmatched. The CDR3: CASSTLAHSYNEQFF. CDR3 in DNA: TGTGCCAGCAGTACACTAGCGCACTCCTACAATGAGCAGTTCTTC.

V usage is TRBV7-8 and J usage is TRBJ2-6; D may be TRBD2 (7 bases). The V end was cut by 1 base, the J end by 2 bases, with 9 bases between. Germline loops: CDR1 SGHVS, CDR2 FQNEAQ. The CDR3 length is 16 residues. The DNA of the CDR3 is TGTGCCAGCAGCTTAGAGGGGGGGACTGGGGCCAACGTCCTGACTTTC. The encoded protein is CASSLEGGTGANVLTF. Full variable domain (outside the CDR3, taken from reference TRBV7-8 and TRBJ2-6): GAGVSQSPRYKVAKRGQDVALRCDPISGHVSLFWYQQALGQGPEFLTYFQNEAQLDKSGLPSDRFFAERPEGSVSTLKIQRTQQEDSAVYLCASSLEGGTGANVLTFGAGSRLTVL.

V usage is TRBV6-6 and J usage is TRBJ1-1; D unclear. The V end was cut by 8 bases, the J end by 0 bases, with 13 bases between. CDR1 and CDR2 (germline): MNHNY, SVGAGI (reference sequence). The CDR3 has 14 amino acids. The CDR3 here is CASEDTFMNTEAFF. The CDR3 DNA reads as TGTGCCAGCGAAGACACCTTTATGAACACTGAAGCTTTCTTT.

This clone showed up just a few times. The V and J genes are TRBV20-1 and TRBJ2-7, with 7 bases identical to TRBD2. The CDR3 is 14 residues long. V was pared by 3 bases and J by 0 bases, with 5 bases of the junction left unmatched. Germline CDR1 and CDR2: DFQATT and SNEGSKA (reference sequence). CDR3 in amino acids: CSASRERGSYEQYF. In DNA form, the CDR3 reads TGCAGTGCTAGTAGGGAGCGGGGCTCCTACGAGCAGTACTTC.

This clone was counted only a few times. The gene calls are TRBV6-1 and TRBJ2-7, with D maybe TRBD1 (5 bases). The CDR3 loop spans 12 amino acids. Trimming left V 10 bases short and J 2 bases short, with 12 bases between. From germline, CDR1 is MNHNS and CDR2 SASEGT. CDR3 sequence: CATYQGPYEQYF. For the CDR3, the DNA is TGTGCCACCTACCAGGGTCCCTACGAGCAGTACTTC.

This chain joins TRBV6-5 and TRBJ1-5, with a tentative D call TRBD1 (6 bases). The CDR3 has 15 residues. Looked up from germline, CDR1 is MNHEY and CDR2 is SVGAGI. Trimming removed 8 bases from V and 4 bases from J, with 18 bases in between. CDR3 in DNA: TGTGCCAGCTCAAAAAAGACAGGACGGAATCAGCCCCAGCATTTT. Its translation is CASSKKTGRNQPQHF.

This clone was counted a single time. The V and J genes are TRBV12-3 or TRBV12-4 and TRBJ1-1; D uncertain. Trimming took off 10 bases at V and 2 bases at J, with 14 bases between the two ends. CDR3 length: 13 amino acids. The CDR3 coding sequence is TGTGCCATCCGGAGGCAGGTAAACACTGAAGCTTTCTTT. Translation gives CAIRRQVNTEAFF.

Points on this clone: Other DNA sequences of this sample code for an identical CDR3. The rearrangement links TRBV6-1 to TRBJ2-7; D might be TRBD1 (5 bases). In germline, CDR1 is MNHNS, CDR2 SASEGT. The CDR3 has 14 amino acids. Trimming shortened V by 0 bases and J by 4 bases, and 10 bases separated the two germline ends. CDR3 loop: CASSEAQGGYEQYF. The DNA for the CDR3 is TGTGCCAGCAGTGAAGCCCAGGGTGGGTACGAGCAGTACTTC.

DNA of the CDR3: TGTGCCAGCGGAATAACAGAGGCTAGCGATTACAATGAGCAGTTCTTC. This translates into CASGITEASDYNEQFF. V gene TRBV27 combines with J gene TRBJ2-1, with D possibly TRBD2 on 6 matching bases. The V gene's germline CDR1 is MNHEY and CDR2 SMNVEV (reference sequence). V was cut by 8 bases and J by 4 bases, with 21 bases left in between. The length of the CDR3 is 16 residues.

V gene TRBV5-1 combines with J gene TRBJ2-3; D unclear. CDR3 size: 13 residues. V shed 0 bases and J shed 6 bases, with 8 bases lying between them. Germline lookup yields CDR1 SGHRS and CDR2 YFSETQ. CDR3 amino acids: CASSLAQSDTQYF. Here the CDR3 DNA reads TGCGCCAGCAGCTTGGCCCAATCCGATACGCAGTATTTT.

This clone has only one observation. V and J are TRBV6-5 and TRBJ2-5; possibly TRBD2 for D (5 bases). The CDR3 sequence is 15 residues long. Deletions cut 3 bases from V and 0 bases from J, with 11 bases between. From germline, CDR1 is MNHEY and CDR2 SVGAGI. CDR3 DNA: TGTGCCAGCAGTTATTATATGCGGGACCAAGAGACCCAGTACTTC. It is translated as CASSYYMRDQETQYF.

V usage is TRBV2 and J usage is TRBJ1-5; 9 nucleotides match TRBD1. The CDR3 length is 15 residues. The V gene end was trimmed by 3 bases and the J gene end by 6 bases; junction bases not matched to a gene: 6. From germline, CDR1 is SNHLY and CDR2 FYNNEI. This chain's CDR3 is CASSEKTGGGQPQHF. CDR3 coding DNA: TGTGCCAGCAGTGAGAAGACAGGGGGTGGTCAGCCCCAGCATTTT.

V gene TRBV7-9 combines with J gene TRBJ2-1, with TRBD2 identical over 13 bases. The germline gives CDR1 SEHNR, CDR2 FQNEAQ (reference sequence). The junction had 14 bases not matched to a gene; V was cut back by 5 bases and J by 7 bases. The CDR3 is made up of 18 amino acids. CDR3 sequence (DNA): TGTGCCAGCAGCGGAAGAACAGCCGGGACTAGCGGGATTAATGAGCAGTTCTTC. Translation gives CASSGRTAGTSGINEQFF.

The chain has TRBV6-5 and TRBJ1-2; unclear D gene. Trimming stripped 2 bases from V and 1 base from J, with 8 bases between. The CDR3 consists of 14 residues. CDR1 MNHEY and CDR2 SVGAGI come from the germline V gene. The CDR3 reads CASSYGEINYGYTF. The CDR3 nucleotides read TGTGCCAGCAGTTACGGGGAGATTAACTATGGCTACACCTTC.

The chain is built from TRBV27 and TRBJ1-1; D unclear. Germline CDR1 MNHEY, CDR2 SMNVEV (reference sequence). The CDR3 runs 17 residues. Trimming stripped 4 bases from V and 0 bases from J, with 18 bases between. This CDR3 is CASSSTRRGKVNTEAFF. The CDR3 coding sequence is TGTGCCAGCAGTTCCACCCGCCGCGGTAAGGTGAACACTGAAGCTTTCTTT.